What follows is one TCR beta chain and its context. Antigen: not known. This sample stems from a study of beta chain features in type 1 diabetes. CDR3 length: 13 residues. The germline gives CDR1 GTSNPN, CDR2 SVGIG (reference sequence). The germline V and J ends were trimmed by 2 bases and 4 bases, with 9 bases remaining between them. Study results and caveats: For patients, the naive, central memory and Treg TCRB repertoires appeared more alike than for healthy donors. The study notes PCR might favor shorter templates equally in patients and controls.

Every bit of the isolated RNA underwent reverse transcription, so sequencing read expressed TCRB transcripts. The method was immunoSEQ multiplex PCR; TCRdb's version includes in-frame clones alone and lacks a portion of them. The sample has some 180,000 clones, around an eighth seen once; the top ten hold roughly 0.56%. The TCR comes from a woman between 18 and 29 years old in good health. The rearrangement uses TRBV30 and TRBJ1-5, with no clear D. The specimen was central memory CD4+ T cells from blood. The chain's CDR3 is CAWSISYNQPQHF. The CDR3 DNA reads as TGTGCCTGGAGTATATCCTATAATCAGCCCCAGCATTTT.